Listed below are T cell receptor beta chains from one sample, sequenced in a study of T cells in Graves' hyperthyroidism and ophthalmopathy. TCRdb redid the calling of the multiplex PCR reads with MiXCR, one entry per CDR3 protein. The table records around 200,000 distinct CDR3 sequences, about 15% of them present only once. The sequencing input was blood. The receptors come from a woman between 45 and 60 years old with Graves' hyperthyroidism. The CDR3 runs from the conserved cysteine through the conserved F or W. The order of the fields is V gene, J gene, D gene, CDR3 protein. A D gene is named only where the DNA matches it firmly.

>TRBV6-1|TRBJ1-1|NA
CASSGGAEAFF
>TRBV4-1|TRBJ2-7|TRBD1
CASSGRTGYSYEQYF
>TRBV6-2/TRBV6-3|TRBJ1-1|TRBD1
CASSPGQAVVTEAFF
>TRBV15|TRBJ2-7|NA
CATSREMGDARRGEQYF
>TRBV7-8|TRBJ2-1|TRBD1
CASSATDRGGEQFF
>TRBV14|TRBJ2-7|NA
CASSQDPGTGEQYF
>TRBV28|TRBJ2-7|NA
CASSLRAPGAHEQYF
>TRBV27|TRBJ1-5|NA
CASSSFGGNQPQHF
>TRBV20-1|TRBJ2-3|TRBD2
CSAHPGLAGGRDTQYF
>TRBV7-6|TRBJ2-2|NA
CASSLDGSTGELFF
>TRBV7-9|TRBJ2-7|TRBD1
CASSFSPGQGRAYEQYF
>TRBV2|TRBJ1-2|NA
CASSKREDYGYTF
>TRBV12-3/TRBV12-4|TRBJ1-4|NA
CASTAGESRGYNEKLFF
>TRBV28|TRBJ1-3|NA
CASSLGSSGNTIYF
>TRBV7-2|TRBJ2-7|NA
CASSSTPGRAYEQYF